A selection of T cell receptor beta chains follows, all from one sample in a study of metastatic and nonmetastatic thyroid tumors. TCRdb reassembled clones from the PCR reads with MiXCR. The data show some 52,000 clones, approximately 17% seen once. Input material: blood. The receptors were sampled from a female donor with papillary thyroid cancer or a benign thyroid nodule (not recorded which). Some clones in this sample may be carry-over from other donors' samples. The CDR3 runs from the conserved cysteine through the conserved F or W. Each record gives: J gene, CDR3 length, V gene, CDR3 protein.

j_gene: TRBJ1-1; len: 16; v_gene: TRBV27; CDR3aa: CASRYPGQGEYTEAFF
j_gene: TRBJ2-3; len: 14; v_gene: TRBV20-1; CDR3aa: CSAVAPGGTDTQYF
j_gene: TRBJ1-3; len: 15; v_gene: TRBV9; CDR3aa: CASSTGLSSGNTIYF
j_gene: TRBJ2-2; len: 15; v_gene: TRBV10-2; CDR3aa: CASSQTSPSTGELFF
j_gene: TRBJ1-5; len: 16; v_gene: TRBV19; CDR3aa: CASTSGRGGVNQPQHF
j_gene: TRBJ2-2; len: 16; v_gene: TRBV11-2; CDR3aa: CASARSAATNTGELFF
j_gene: TRBJ2-1; len: 15; v_gene: TRBV20-1; CDR3aa: CSARDLAARHNEQFF
j_gene: TRBJ1-5; len: 16; v_gene: TRBV20-1; CDR3aa: CSARDLDRGSNQPQHF
j_gene: TRBJ2-1; len: 11; v_gene: TRBV6-1; CDR3aa: CASRKGEEQFF
j_gene: TRBJ1-2; len: 15; v_gene: TRBV3-1; CDR3aa: CASSRRGGANYGYTF
j_gene: TRBJ1-1; len: 15; v_gene: TRBV7-7; CDR3aa: CASSLGGNWSTEAFF
j_gene: TRBJ1-1; len: 11; v_gene: TRBV30; CDR3aa: CAWNRDTEAFF
j_gene: TRBJ2-3; len: 13; v_gene: TRBV6-1; CDR3aa: CASTYGVTDTQYF
j_gene: TRBJ1-1; len: 16; v_gene: TRBV30; CDR3aa: CAWSSRTWRRNTEAFF
j_gene: TRBJ1-5; len: 15; v_gene: TRBV28; CDR3aa: CASGLPGLSNQPQHF
j_gene: TRBJ2-1; len: 15; v_gene: TRBV12-3/TRBV12-4; CDR3aa: CAISSVPQLGNEQFF